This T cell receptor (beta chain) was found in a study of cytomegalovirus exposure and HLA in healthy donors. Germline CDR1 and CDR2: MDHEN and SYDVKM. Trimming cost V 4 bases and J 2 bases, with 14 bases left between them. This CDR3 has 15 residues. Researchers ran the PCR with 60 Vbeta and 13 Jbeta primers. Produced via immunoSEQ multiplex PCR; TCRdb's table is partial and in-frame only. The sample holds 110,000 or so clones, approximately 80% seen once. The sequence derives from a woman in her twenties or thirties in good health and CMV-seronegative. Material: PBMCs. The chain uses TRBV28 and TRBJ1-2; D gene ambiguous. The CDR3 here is CASSSLATGNYGYTF. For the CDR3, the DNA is TGTGCCAGCAGTTCACTGGCGACGGGAAACTATGGCTACACCTTC.